This TCR beta chain originates from a study of OX40 agonist ivuxolimab in advanced cancers. Using immunoSEQ multiplex PCR, the repertoire was profiled, and TCRdb retains in-frame clones only, with some absent. The sample contains about 77,000 clones, 65% to 85% of which appear only once. The CDR3 is 15 residues long. The V and J ends lost 5 bases and 4 bases, in that order; junction bases with no gene match: 7. CDR1 SGHDT and CDR2 YYEEEE come from the germline V gene. This sequence was found in an adult with an advanced solid tumor such as melanoma, head and neck, liver or kidney cancer. This sequence joins TRBV5-6 and TRBJ2-5, with 11 bases fitting TRBD2. The sequenced sample was CD4+ or CD8+ T cells sorted from blood, obtained in a trial of the OX40 agonist ivuxolimab. CDR3: CASRPTSGKRETQYF. The CDR3 region has the DNA TGTGCCAGCAGGCCGACTAGCGGGAAAAGAGAGACCCAGTACTTC.